This TCR beta chain was sequenced during a study of shared clonotypes between healthy human individuals. Concerning this clone: Its target is unknown.

Study-wide results and caveats: Non-shared clonotypes displayed generation probabilities falling below those of clonotypes present in all four donors.

This CDR3 comprises 14 residues. Germline V gives CDR1 SGHDT, CDR2 YYEEEE. V lost 7 bases, J lost 2 bases, and 15 bases lay in between. Sequencing was performed with immunoSEQ multiplex PCR; in TCRdb, only in-frame clones are kept and a portion is missing. The sample carries roughly 660,000 clones, about nine tenths recorded once. The chain combines TRBV5-6 with TRBJ1-1; no clear D gene. The TCR originated in a man aged 18 to 35 in good health. Some clones in this sample may be carry-over from other donors' samples. The sample taken for sequencing was memory CD8+ T cells from PBMCs. The sample's subset: CD45RO+ cells pooled with CCR7-negative TemRA cells. The CDR3 DNA follows: TGTGCCAGCCTTCTGTTACGAACAAACACTGAAGCTTTCTTT. It codes for CASLLLRTNTEAFF.